This TCR beta chain was sequenced for a study of tumor-infiltrating lymphocytes in localized non-small cell lung cancer. This clone appeared a single time. Repertoires were generated with immunoSEQ multiplex PCR, while TCRdb's copy carries only in-frame clones and drops some. The sample has around 16,000 clones, 73% seen once; the top ten hold roughly 4%. Germline values: CDR1 MGHRA, CDR2 YSYEKL. The CDR3 spans 14 residues. Trimming cost V 1 base and J 0 bases, with 7 bases left between them. Sequencing was performed on lung tumor tissue. The sequence derives from a human donor with non-small cell lung cancer. J is TRBJ2-7 and V is TRBV4-1; D uncertain. This CDR3 reads CASSQVASSYEQYF. The CDR3 DNA reads as TGCGCCAGCAGCCAAGTAGCCAGCTCCTACGAGCAGTACTTC.